This paragraph reports one T cell receptor (beta chain). Germline V lookup: CDR1 SGHVS, CDR2 FQNEAQ. This CDR3 contains 15 residues. The V and J ends lost 3 bases and 5 bases respectively, with 14 bases between them. Authors' analysis steps: Counts of nucleated cells, estimated from reference gene primer amplification, were obtained. Profiling relied on immunoSEQ multiplex PCR, and the TCRdb table lists in-frame clones only, not all of them. From that table come the V and J calls and clone size; the DNA was used to work out D and trimming. Of roughly 240,000 clones in the sample, about nine tenths were seen once. The data derive from a study of blood T cell repertoires in COVID-19. The wider study: T cells, B-cell-depleted T cells, or PBMCs supplied cDNA or gDNA.

Enrolled through a virtual design, the participants were between about 18 and 89 years of age and came from roughly 22 US areas. Participant-given clinical history determined each cohort assignment. The receptor's source is a woman younger than 45 with acute COVID-19. Sequencing used PBMCs or T cells enriched from blood (not recorded which). The V call is TRBV7-8, the J call TRBJ1-5, with unresolved D. The CDR3 reads CASSFVASVYQPQHF. CDR3 coding DNA: TGTGCCAGCAGCTTTGTAGCCTCAGTATATCAGCCCCAGCATTTT.